The 25 T cell receptor beta chains given below trace back to one sample, sequenced in a study of blood T cell repertoires in COVID-19. Sequenced by immunoSEQ multiplex PCR; TCRdb stores in-frame clones only, minus some. This table has 150,000 to 200,000 clones, more than 70% appearing once. Sequences were obtained from peripheral blood. The receptor source for this set is a woman aged 55-75 years with acute or convalescent COVID-19.

The chain links TRBV10-3 to TRBJ2-1; weak D call: TRBD2 (6 bases). Deletions cut 9 bases from V and 6 bases from J, with 9 bases between. This CDR3 is built from 11 residues. Germline values: CDR1 ENHRY, CDR2 SYGVKD. The CDR3 nucleotides read TGTGCCATTTGGAGGGGCAATGAGCAGTTCTTC. It is translated as CAIWRGNEQFF.

This chain connects TRBV7-9 to TRBJ1-1; maybe TRBD1 (5 bases). V lost 0 bases to trimming and J lost 10 bases, with 12 bases between them. Germline V gives CDR1 SEHNR, CDR2 FQNEAQ (reference sequence). The CDR3 runs 13 residues. The chain's CDR3 is CASSLAGAQGAFF. CDR3 sequence (DNA): TGTGCCAGCAGCTTAGCAGGGGCGCAAGGAGCTTTCTTT.

The chain employs TRBV5-4 and TRBJ1-1; the D gene is possibly TRBD1 (5 bases). V was pared by 1 base and J by 2 bases, with 9 bases between. Germline V CDR1 and CDR2: SGHNT, YYREEE (reference sequence). CDR3 size: 14 residues. The CDR3 loop is CASSLKTGNTEAFF. In DNA form, the CDR3 reads TGTGCCAGCAGCTTGAAAACAGGTAACACTGAAGCTTTCTTT.

The CDR3 region has the DNA TGTGCCAGCAGCCGGACCACCGGGACAGGGAGTTACGAGCAGTACTTC. This sequence encodes CASSRTTGTGSYEQYF. The chain combines TRBV6-2 or TRBV6-3 with TRBJ2-7; 9 bases agree with TRBD1. This CDR3 has 16 residues. J was trimmed by 4 bases and V by 6 bases; bases with no gene match: 13. The germline V gene has CDR1 MNHEY and CDR2 SVGEGT.

The V gene is TRBV9, the J gene TRBJ2-3, with 7 bases matching TRBD1. This CDR3 spans 15 amino acids. The trim removed 0 bases at V and 0 bases at J, leaving 1 base unmatched. Per the germline V gene, CDR1 is SGDLS and CDR2 is YYNGEE. The CDR3: CASSVEGASTDTQYF. The DNA of the CDR3 is TGTGCCAGCAGCGTAGAGGGGGCTAGCACAGATACGCAGTATTTT.

V and J are TRBV28 and TRBJ1-1; TRBD1 might be the D (6 bases). Trimming took off 7 bases at V and 3 bases at J, with 15 bases between the two ends. CDR1 and CDR2 (germline): MDHEN, SYDVKM. This CDR3 spans 14 amino acids. The CDR3 DNA sequence: TGTGCCAGCAACCCAACAGGGCGTTACACTGAAGCTTTCTTT. Translation gives CASNPTGRYTEAFF.

This chain links TRBV28 with TRBJ1-1, with D possibly TRBD1 on 5 matching bases. V lost 5 bases, J lost 0 bases, and 13 bases lay in between. There are 15 residues in the CDR3. Per the germline V gene, CDR1 is MDHEN and CDR2 is SYDVKM. The DNA of the CDR3 is TGTGCCAGCAGTGCGGGACGGCCAATGAACACTGAAGCTTTCTTT. This translates into CASSAGRPMNTEAFF.

The rearrangement links TRBV6-4 to TRBJ2-2, with D perhaps TRBD2 (5 bases). Trimming took off 10 bases at V and 0 bases at J, with 9 bases between the two ends. There are 13 residues in the CDR3. Germline values: CDR1 MRHNA, CDR2 SNTAGT. The CDR3, as DNA: TGTGCCACTCAGGAGGCGAACACCGGGGAGCTGTTTTTT. Its translation: CATQEANTGELFF.

The chain recombines TRBV5-1 with TRBJ1-1, with 9 bases that match TRBD1. The V gene's germline CDR1 is SGHRS and CDR2 YFSETQ. The CDR3 covers 13 residues. The V and J ends lost 0 bases and 8 bases, in that order; junction bases with no gene match: 2. The CDR3 protein is CASSLAGTGEAFF. CDR3 coding DNA: TGCGCCAGCAGCTTGGCCGGGACAGGGGAAGCTTTCTTT.

V gene TRBV18 combines with J gene TRBJ2-1, with 10 bases lining up with TRBD2. There are 17 residues in the CDR3. CDR1 is KGHSH and CDR2 is LQKENI in the germline V gene. V trimming: 0 bases; J trimming: 4 bases; junction bases outside the gene matches: 6. The CDR3 loop is CASSPPRSGRGYNEQFF. CDR3 DNA: TGTGCCAGCTCACCACCGAGAAGCGGGAGGGGGTACAATGAGCAGTTCTTC. Supplemented by reference TRBV18 and TRBJ2-1, the full variable domain reads NAGVMQNPRHLVRRRGQEARLRCSPMKGHSHVYWYRQLPEEGLKFMVYLQKENIIDESGMPKERFSAEFPKEGPSILRIQQVVRGDSAAYFCASSPPRSGRGYNEQFFGPGTRLTVL.

V and J are TRBV7-8 and TRBJ1-2, with D unclear. The germline CDR1 and CDR2 sequences are SGHVS and FQNEAQ. V lost 1 base, J lost 0 bases, and 9 bases lay in between. This CDR3 comprises 15 residues. CDR3 sequence (DNA): TGTGCCAGCAGCTTAGATGGAGGCTCTAACTATGGCTACACCTTC. Amino acids: CASSLDGGSNYGYTF.

The CDR3 DNA reads TGCGCCAGCAGCGGAAGGAGTAACTATGGCTACACCTTC. This sequence encodes CASSGRSNYGYTF. The gene calls are TRBV5-1 and TRBJ1-2; D is undetermined. CDR3 length: 13 amino acids. The V gene's germline CDR1 is SGHRS and CDR2 YFSETQ. Deletions cut 4 bases from V and 1 base from J, with 8 bases between.

The chain recombines TRBV18 with TRBJ1-2; 7 bases fit TRBD1. CDR1 is KGHSH and CDR2 is LQKENI in the germline V gene. The length of the CDR3 is 15 residues. V shed 6 bases and J 4 bases; nucleotides not matched to a gene: 11. CDR3 coding DNA: TGTGCCAGCTCCCCCGGGAGGGGGCTGGGCTATGGCTACACCTTC. Translation: CASSPGRGLGYGYTF.

This sequence joins TRBV20-1 and TRBJ1-1; 7 bases align to TRBD1. There are 11 residues in the CDR3. Germline V lookup: CDR1 DFQATT, CDR2 SNEGSKA (reference sequence). J lost 8 bases, V lost 6 bases, and 6 bases had no gene match. CDR3 region: CSASQDREAFF. CDR3 bases: TGCAGTGCCTCCCAGGACAGGGAAGCTTTCTTT.

This clone was seen a handful of times. CDR3 nucleotide sequence: TGTGCCAGTAGTGTAAACAGGGGTGACGAGCAGTACGTC. Protein product: CASSVNRGDEQYV. The rearrangement uses TRBV19 and TRBJ2-7, with 7 bases identical to TRBD1. J gave up 5 bases and V 5 bases, and 6 bases lay outside the gene matches. Germline CDR1 and CDR2: LNHDA and SQIVND (reference sequence). The CDR3 has 13 amino acids.

This clone was seen just once. V usage is TRBV19 and J usage is TRBJ2-7; TRBD2 aligns across 9 bases. V dropped 0 bases and J dropped 4; count of bases not matched to a gene: 4. The germline V gene has CDR1 LNHDA and CDR2 SQIVND (reference sequence). The CDR3 runs to 15 residues. As DNA, the CDR3 is TGTGCCAGTAGTATAGAAGCGACTAGCGGATACGAGCAGTACTTC. Protein sequence: CASSIEATSGYEQYF.

The rearrangement uses TRBV2 and TRBJ1-6, with 9 bases that match TRBD1. CDR1 and CDR2 from the germline V gene are SNHLY and FYNNEI. CDR3 length: 15 residues. V shed 6 bases and J 7 bases; nucleotides not matched to a gene: 7. The CDR3 bases are TGTGCCAGCAGGGAAACCGGGACAGGGAATTCACCCCTCCACTTT. This gives the protein CASRETGTGNSPLHF.

This clone was counted a few times. The chain is built from TRBV7-9 and TRBJ2-1; 7 nucleotides agree with TRBD2. CDR1 is SEHNR and CDR2 is FQNEAQ in the germline V gene (reference sequence). This CDR3 is 17 amino acids long. With 5 bases clipped from V and 3 bases from J, the junction kept 13 bases outside the gene matches. The CDR3 here is CASSPPFSSGNYNEQFF. CDR3 DNA sequence: TGTGCCAGCAGCCCCCCCTTTTCGAGCGGGAACTACAATGAGCAGTTCTTC.

This chain joins TRBV19 and TRBJ1-5; the match to TRBD1 covers 9 bases. CDR1 LNHDA and CDR2 SQIVND come from the germline V gene (reference sequence). Germline trimming cut 7 bases from V and 6 bases from J; bases unmatched to any gene: 7. The CDR3 runs to 14 residues. The CDR3 coding sequence is TGTGCCAGTATCTTACAGGGGGCAGGTCAGCCCCAGCATTTT. Translating gives CASILQGAGQPQHF. The whole variable domain, filled in from reference TRBV19 and TRBJ1-5, reads DGGITQSPKYLFRKEGQNVTLSCEQNLNHDAMYWYRQDPGQGLRLIYYSQIVNDFQKGDIAEGYSVSREKKESFPLTVTSAQKNPTAFYLCASILQGAGQPQHFGDGTRLSIL.

Here the CDR3 DNA reads TGTGCCAGCAGCTTAGTCAGCTCTGGGGCCAACGTCCTGACTTTC. It codes for CASSLVSSGANVLTF. The chain joins TRBV11-1 to TRBJ2-6; no clear D. There are 15 residues in the CDR3. Trimming took 1 base from V and 0 from J, leaving 4 bases between them. Germline values: CDR1 SGHAT, CDR2 FQDESV (reference sequence).

This chain links TRBV14 with TRBJ2-5; the match to TRBD1 covers 8 bases. This CDR3 comprises 14 residues. The J segment lost 2 bases and the V segment lost 3 bases, leaving 2 bases of the junction unmatched. Germline-derived CDR1 and CDR2 are SGHDN and FVKESK. CDR3 DNA sequence: TGTGCCAGCAGCCACAGGACAGGGCAAGAGACCCAGTACTTC. It codes for CASSHRTGQETQYF.

This rearrangement joins TRBV19 to TRBJ1-2; D call uncertain. Germline values: CDR1 LNHDA, CDR2 SQIVND (reference sequence). V was pared by 4 bases and J by 4 bases, with 13 bases between. The CDR3 runs 14 residues. CDR3 protein: CASSTAGVGYGYTF. The CDR3 coding sequence is TGTGCCAGTAGTACAGCAGGTGTCGGCTATGGCTACACCTTC.

DNA for the CDR3: TGTGCCAGCAGCTTAGGCCCGGGAAGGCTGTTTTTT. Translating gives CASSLGPGRLFF. This sequence joins TRBV7-9 and TRBJ1-4; the D is unclear. Trimming took off 1 base at V and 14 bases at J, with 11 bases between the two ends. This CDR3 has 12 residues. Germline-derived CDR1 and CDR2 are SEHNR and FQNEAQ (reference sequence).

The chain employs TRBV9 and TRBJ2-3; D might be TRBD2 (5 bases). The CDR3 has 13 residues. V was clipped by 2 bases and J by 6 bases, with 10 bases between them. In germline, CDR1 is SGDLS, CDR2 YYNGEE. Here the CDR3 DNA reads TGTGCCAGCAGCGTTTCGGGGTTGGATACGCAGTATTTT. Translated: CASSVSGLDTQYF.

The chain couples TRBV28 to TRBJ2-1; unclear D gene. Between the trimmed V and J ends, which lost 10 bases and 4 bases, there was a span of 26 bases. CDR3 length: 17 residues. Looked up from germline, CDR1 is MDHEN and CDR2 is SYDVKM. The CDR3 DNA reads as TGTGCCACCGAGTCCCGACTCCACAAAAACCAGTACAATGAGCAGTTCTTC. This translates into CATESRLHKNQYNEQFF.